A selection of T cell receptor beta chains follows, all from one sample in a study of shared clonotypes between healthy human individuals. Only in-frame clones appear in the TCRdb table, and some are missing; sequencing was by immunoSEQ multiplex PCR. Of 2,500,000 or so clones in the sample, around nine tenths were seen once. The material sequenced was naive CD4+ T cells sorted from blood. The receptors were sampled from a man between 18 and 35 years old in good health. Each CDR3 is given with its conserved first and last residue. The D gene is left open where the match is weak.

v_call | d_call | cdr3_aa
TRBV7-3 | TRBD2 | CASSLPRTSGDTQYF
TRBV4-1 | . | CASSQVRQGGFSNQPQHF
TRBV4-3 | . | CASSQDRGGEQFF
TRBV7-2 | TRBD1 | CASSLAGTAYGYTF
TRBV9 | . | CASSVVGGVGDTQYF
TRBV7-2 | TRBD1 | CASSLGQGRVQPQHF
TRBV18 | . | CASSPLQEVAGANVLTF
TRBV2 | . | CASQRNLGYEQYF
TRBV6-5 | . | CASSYSIGTSGYTF
TRBV10-3 | TRBD2 | CAISGGLAGASYNEQFF
TRBV6-6 | . | CASSYSKGSYEQYF
TRBV27 | TRBD2 | CASKKRESYEQYF
TRBV7-7 | TRBD2 | CASSLARTSGSDTQYF
TRBV5-1 | TRBD2 | CASSFTGGTPQETQYF
TRBV7-2 | TRBD1 | CASSLVQGAVSPLHF
TRBV9 | TRBD2 | CASSVDPLAGRVDTQYF
TRBV19 | . | CASSITGEDEQYF
TRBV28 | . | CASRPHGAASTNEKLFF
TRBV28 | . | CASSLGQTLFF
TRBV9 | . | CASSPRVGVGNTIYF
TRBV5-4 | TRBD1 | CASSWDRGQGYTF